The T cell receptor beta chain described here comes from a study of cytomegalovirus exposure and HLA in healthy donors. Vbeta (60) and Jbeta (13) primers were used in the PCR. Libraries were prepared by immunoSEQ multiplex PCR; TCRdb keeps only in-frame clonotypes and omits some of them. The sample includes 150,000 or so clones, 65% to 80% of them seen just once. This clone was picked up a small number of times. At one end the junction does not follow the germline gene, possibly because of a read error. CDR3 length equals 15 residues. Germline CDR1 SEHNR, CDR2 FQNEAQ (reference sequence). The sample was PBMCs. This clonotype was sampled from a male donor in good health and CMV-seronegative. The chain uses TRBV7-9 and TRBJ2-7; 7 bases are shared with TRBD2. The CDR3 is CSSSPWGGTTNEQYF. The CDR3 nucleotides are TGTTCCAGCAGCCCTTGGGGAGGGACTACGAACGAGCAGTACTTC.